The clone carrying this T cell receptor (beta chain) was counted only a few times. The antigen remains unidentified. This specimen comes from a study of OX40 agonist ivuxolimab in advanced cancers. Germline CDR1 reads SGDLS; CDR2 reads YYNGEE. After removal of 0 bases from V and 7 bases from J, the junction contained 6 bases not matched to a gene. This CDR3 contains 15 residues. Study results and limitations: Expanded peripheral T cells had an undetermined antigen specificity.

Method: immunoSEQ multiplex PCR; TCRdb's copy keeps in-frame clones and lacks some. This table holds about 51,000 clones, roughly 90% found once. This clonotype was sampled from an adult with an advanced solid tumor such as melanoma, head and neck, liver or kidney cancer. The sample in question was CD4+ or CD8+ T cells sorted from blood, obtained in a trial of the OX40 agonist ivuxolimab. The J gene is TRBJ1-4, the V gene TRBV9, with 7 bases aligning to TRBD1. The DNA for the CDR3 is TGTGCCAGCAGCGTAGCGGGACAGTCTGTTGAAAAACTGTTTTTT. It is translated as CASSVAGQSVEKLFF.